Given below is one T cell receptor (beta chain) in context. Antigen unknown. These data originate in a study of vaccination and CD4 T cells after COVID-19. Notes on the study in general: Spike mono-reactivity applied to 304 of 307 vaccine-specific clones detected in convalescent patients.

As to treatment: roughly 10-day PBMC culture with coronavirus spike peptide pools or control peptides (ViraFEST assay). ViraFEST expanded antigen-specific T cells with peptide pools, then sequenced TCRs. Sequenced with the Oncomine TCR Beta short-read assay was DNA taken from cultured CD4+ T cells. TCRdb analysed the PCR reads with MiXCR anew, one entry per CDR3 protein. The table has approximately 10,000 distinct CDR3 sequences, approximately 60% seen once. The CDR3 extends over 16 amino acids. From germline, CDR1 is DFQATT and CDR2 SNEGSKA (reference sequence). Germline trimming cut 3 bases from V and 8 bases from J; bases unmatched to any gene: 10.

This receptor was obtained from a human donor who had recovered from COVID-19. The V call is TRBV20-1, the J call TRBJ2-1; 13 bases match TRBD2. The material sequenced was CD4+ T cells from blood, cultured in vitro. CDR3 DNA sequence: TGCAGTGCTAGCCGCGGACTAGCGGGAGTTTCCGATGAGCAGTTCTTC. This gives the protein CSASRGLAGVSDEQFF.